This TCR beta chain is from a study of T-cell reconstitution after alpha-beta-depleted transplantation in children. Whole-study findings and limits: Recipient T cells and thymic progenitors that survived were the source of the high TCRbeta diversity seen at day 60 in some patients. T-cell numbers and diversity, one year after transplant, stemmed largely from T cells that were newly produced. About two months after transplant, alpha-beta T cells reportedly came from several hundred expanded graft clones.

Preparation of the TCRbeta library was carried out with unique molecular identifiers. Via MiXCR, TCRdb re-called the PCR reads, giving one row per CDR3 protein. The sample holds 540,000 or so distinct CDR3 sequences, about 23% seen once. The CDR3 contains 11 residues. V shed 7 bases and J shed 4 bases, with 10 bases lying between them. Germline CDR1 reads DFQATT; CDR2 reads SNEGSKA (reference sequence). Regarding this clonotype: What it binds is unknown.

Sequencing was performed on PBMCs, mostly from graft donor cells, taken 360 days after TCRalphabeta/CD19-depleted stem cell transplant. This chain uses TRBV20-1 with TRBJ1-2; perhaps TRBD1 as D (5 bases). The sequence derives from a boy in the first two years of life who had a stem cell transplant for acute myeloid leukemia, so the T cells may come from the graft donor. In DNA form, the CDR3 reads TGCAGTGGGGGACTCGGCTATGGCTACACCTTC. Encoded protein: CSGGLGYGYTF.